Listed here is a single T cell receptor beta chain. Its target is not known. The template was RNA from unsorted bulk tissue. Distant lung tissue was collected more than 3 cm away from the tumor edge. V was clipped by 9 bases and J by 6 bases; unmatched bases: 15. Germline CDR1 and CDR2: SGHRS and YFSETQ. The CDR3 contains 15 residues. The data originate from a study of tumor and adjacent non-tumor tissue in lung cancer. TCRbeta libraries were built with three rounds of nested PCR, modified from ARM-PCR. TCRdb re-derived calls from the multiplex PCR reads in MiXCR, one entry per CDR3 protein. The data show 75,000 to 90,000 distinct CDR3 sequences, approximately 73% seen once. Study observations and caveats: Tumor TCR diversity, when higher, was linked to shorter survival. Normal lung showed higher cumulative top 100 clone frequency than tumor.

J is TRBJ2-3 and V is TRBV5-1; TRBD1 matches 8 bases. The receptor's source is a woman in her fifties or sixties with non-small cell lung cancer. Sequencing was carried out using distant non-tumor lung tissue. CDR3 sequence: CANSRTGQDTDTQYF. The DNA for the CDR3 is TGCGCCAACAGTAGGACAGGGCAAGACACGGATACGCAGTATTTT.